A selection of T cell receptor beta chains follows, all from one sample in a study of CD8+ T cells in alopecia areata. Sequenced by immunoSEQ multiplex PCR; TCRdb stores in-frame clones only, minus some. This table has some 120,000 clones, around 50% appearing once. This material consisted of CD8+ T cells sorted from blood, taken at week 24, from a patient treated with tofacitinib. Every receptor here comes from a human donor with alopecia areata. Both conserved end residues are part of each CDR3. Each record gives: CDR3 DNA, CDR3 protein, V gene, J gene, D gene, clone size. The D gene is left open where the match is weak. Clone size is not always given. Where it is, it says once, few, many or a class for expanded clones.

DNA: TGTGCCAGCAGCTTCCTCTGGACTGGTCCCAATACGCAGTATTTT
CDR3: CASSFLWTGPNTQYF
V: TRBV5-6
J: TRBJ2-3
D: -
size: -

DNA: TGTGCCACCAGCAGAGATGATAGGACACATTTT
CDR3: CATSRDDRTHF
V: TRBV15
J: TRBJ1-1
D: -
size: few

DNA: TGCGCCAGCAGCCTTGGGACCCAAGCCTCCATCTCCGAGCAGTACTTC
CDR3: CASSLGTQASISEQYF
V: TRBV4-1
J: TRBJ2-7
D: -
size: medium-sized

DNA: TGTGCCAGCAGCTTGGAGGTGGCCAGGGCTGACTATGGCTACACCTTC
CDR3: CASSLEVARADYGYTF
V: TRBV5-6
J: TRBJ1-2
D: -
size: few

DNA: TGTGCCAGCAGCCCTTTAGGGCTTCTAGAGGATTATGGCTACACCTTC
CDR3: CASSPLGLLEDYGYTF
V: TRBV25-1
J: TRBJ1-2
D: -
size: -

DNA: TGTGCCAGCAGTTTCGCCCCCGCGACAGCTAGCTACGAGCAGTACTTC
CDR3: CASSFAPATASYEQYF
V: TRBV27
J: TRBJ2-7
D: -
size: -

DNA: TGTGCCAGCAGTTTCGGGACTGGGGGACGGGAGCAGTTCTTC
CDR3: CASSFGTGGREQFF
V: TRBV6-1
J: TRBJ2-1
D: -
size: -

DNA: TGTGCCAGCAGCTTTAGCGGGGGGAGGAGCACAGATACGCAGTATTTT
CDR3: CASSFSGGRSTDTQYF
V: TRBV7-9
J: TRBJ2-3
D: TRBD2
size: once

DNA: TGCGCCAGCAGCCAAGAAAATTCGGAACCTTTCTACGAGCAGTACTTC
CDR3: CASSQENSEPFYEQYF
V: TRBV4-3
J: TRBJ2-7
D: -
size: -

DNA: TGTGCCAGCAGCTTCACAAGGGGGGGCCCGACAGATACGCAGTATTTT
CDR3: CASSFTRGGPTDTQYF
V: TRBV11-2
J: TRBJ2-3
D: -
size: -

DNA: TGTGCCAGCAGTGAAGCGGAAACAGTGAACACTGAAGCTTTCTTT
CDR3: CASSEAETVNTEAFF
V: TRBV2
J: TRBJ1-1
D: -
size: -

DNA: TGTGCCAGCAGTGGTTTTAGGGGGCTAAGCTCTGGGGCCAACGTCCTGACTTTC
CDR3: CASSGFRGLSSGANVLTF
V: TRBV2
J: TRBJ2-6
D: TRBD1
size: -

DNA: TGTGCCTGGAGTGAATTCAGTGAACAGCGTCAAGAGACCCAGTACTTC
CDR3: CAWSEFSEQRQETQYF
V: TRBV30
J: TRBJ2-5
D: -
size: -

DNA: TGTGCCAGCAGCTCCACACCAGATACGCAGTATTTT
CDR3: CASSSTPDTQYF
V: TRBV7-9
J: TRBJ2-3
D: -
size: few

DNA: TGTGCCAGCAGCCCGATTAGTCCGGTAACTGTCACAGATACGCAGTATTTT
CDR3: CASSPISPVTVTDTQYF
V: TRBV11-2
J: TRBJ2-3
D: -
size: few

DNA: TGTGCCAGCAGCCCGATGGGACAGGGTAATGAAAAACTGTTTTTT
CDR3: CASSPMGQGNEKLFF
V: TRBV13
J: TRBJ1-4
D: TRBD1
size: -

DNA: TGTGCCAGCTGGAAGTCAATGAACACTGAAGCTTTCTTT
CDR3: CASWKSMNTEAFF
V: TRBV6-5
J: TRBJ1-1
D: -
size: once

DNA: TGTGCCAGCAGCTTGGGGCAGGGAAATCTCCATGGCTACACCTTC
CDR3: CASSLGQGNLHGYTF
V: TRBV5-4
J: TRBJ1-2
D: -
size: once

DNA: TGTGCCAGCAGTCCGGGGTTTGGCTACACCTTC
CDR3: CASSPGFGYTF
V: TRBV6-5
J: TRBJ1-2
D: -
size: -

DNA: TGTGCCAGCAGTTTATTGCCGGGACAGGGGTTCTACGAGCAGTACTTC
CDR3: CASSLLPGQGFYEQYF
V: TRBV27
J: TRBJ2-7
D: TRBD1
size: -

DNA: TGTGCCAGCAGCTTAGATCGGTCTGAGCAGTTCTTC
CDR3: CASSLDRSEQFF
V: TRBV13
J: TRBJ2-1
D: -
size: -

DNA: TGTGCCAGCAGCCAGGTCCAGGGCTACACCTTC
CDR3: CASSQVQGYTF
V: TRBV11-2
J: TRBJ1-2
D: -
size: -

DNA: TGTGCCAGCAGCTTACTAGCAGGTTTTAATTCACCCCTCCACTTT
CDR3: CASSLLAGFNSPLHF
V: TRBV11-2
J: TRBJ1-6
D: -
size: -

DNA: TGCGCCAGCAGCCCGAGCGGGGATGGCTACACCTTC
CDR3: CASSPSGDGYTF
V: TRBV5-1
J: TRBJ1-2
D: -
size: -

DNA: TGTGCCTGGAGTATGGTCCAGGGCAATCAGCCCCAGCATTTT
CDR3: CAWSMVQGNQPQHF
V: TRBV30
J: TRBJ1-5
D: -
size: -

DNA: TGTGCCAGCAGTTTTGTGGCAGCTAGCACAGATACGCAGTATTTT
CDR3: CASSFVAASTDTQYF
V: TRBV28
J: TRBJ2-3
D: -
size: few

DNA: TGTGCCATCGTCCAGCGAACGGGACACCATATGGGCGAAGCTTTCTTT
CDR3: CAIVQRTGHHMGEAFF
V: TRBV27
J: TRBJ1-1
D: -
size: -

DNA: TGTGCCAGCAGTGAAGCGAGGCTAGCGGGGGACAATGAGCAGTTCTTC
CDR3: CASSEARLAGDNEQFF
V: TRBV2
J: TRBJ2-1
D: TRBD2
size: -

DNA: TGTGCCAGCAGCTCACCGGGACAACCCACAGATACGCAGTATTTT
CDR3: CASSSPGQPTDTQYF
V: TRBV13
J: TRBJ2-3
D: -
size: -

DNA: TGTGCCTGGAGTCAAGAGACAGGGATGGGCAATGAGCAGTTCTTC
CDR3: CAWSQETGMGNEQFF
V: TRBV30
J: TRBJ2-1
D: TRBD1
size: few

DNA: TGTGCCAGCAGTGAGGCTAGCGGTGGCTACAATGAGCAGTTCTTC
CDR3: CASSEASGGYNEQFF
V: TRBV6-1
J: TRBJ2-1
D: TRBD2
size: -

DNA: TGTGCCAGCAGCTTAGGGACAGGGTTTTCCTACAATGAGCAGTTCTTC
CDR3: CASSLGTGFSYNEQFF
V: TRBV14
J: TRBJ2-1
D: TRBD1
size: few

DNA: TGTGCCAGCAGCATGGAGTACAGGTCCTACGAGCAGTACTTC
CDR3: CASSMEYRSYEQYF
V: TRBV5-6
J: TRBJ2-7
D: -
size: -

DNA: TGCAGTGCTAGACCGATCGGTGAGCAGTTCTTC
CDR3: CSARPIGEQFF
V: TRBV20-1
J: TRBJ2-1
D: -
size: -